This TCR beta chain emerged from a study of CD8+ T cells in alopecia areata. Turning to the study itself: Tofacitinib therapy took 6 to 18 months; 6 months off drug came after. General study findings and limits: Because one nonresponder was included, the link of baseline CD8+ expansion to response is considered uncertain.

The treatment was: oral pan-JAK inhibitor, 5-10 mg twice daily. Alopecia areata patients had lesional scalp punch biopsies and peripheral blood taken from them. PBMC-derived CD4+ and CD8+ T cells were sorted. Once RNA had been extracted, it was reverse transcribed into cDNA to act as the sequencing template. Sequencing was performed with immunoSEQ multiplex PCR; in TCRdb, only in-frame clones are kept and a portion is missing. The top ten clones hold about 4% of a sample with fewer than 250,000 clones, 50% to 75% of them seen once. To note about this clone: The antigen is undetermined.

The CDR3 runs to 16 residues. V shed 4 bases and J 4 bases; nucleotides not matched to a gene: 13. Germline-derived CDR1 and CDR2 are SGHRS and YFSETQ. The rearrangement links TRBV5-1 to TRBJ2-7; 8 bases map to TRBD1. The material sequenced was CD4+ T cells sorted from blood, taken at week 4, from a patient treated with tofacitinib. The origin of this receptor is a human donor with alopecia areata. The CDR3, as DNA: TGCGCCAGCAGCGCCCAACCGGGACAGGTGCAATACGAGCAGTACTTC. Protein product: CASSAQPGQVQYEQYF.